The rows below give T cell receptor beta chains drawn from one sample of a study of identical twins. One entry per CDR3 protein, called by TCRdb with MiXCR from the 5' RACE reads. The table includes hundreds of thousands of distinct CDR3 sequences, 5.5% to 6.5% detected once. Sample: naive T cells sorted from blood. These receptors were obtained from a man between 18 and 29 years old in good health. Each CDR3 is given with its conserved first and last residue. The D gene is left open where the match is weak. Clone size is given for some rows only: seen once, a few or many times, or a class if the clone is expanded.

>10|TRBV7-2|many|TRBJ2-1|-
TGTGCCAGCAGCCCCGGGGAACAGTTCTTC
CASSPGEQFF
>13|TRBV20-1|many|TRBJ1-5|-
TGCAGTGCCCAGGACAGCAGCAATCAGCCCCAGCATTTT
CSAQDSSNQPQHF
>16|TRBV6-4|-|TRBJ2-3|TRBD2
TGTGCCAGCACGCCATATACTAGCGGGAGGTCAGATACGCAGTATTTT
CASTPYTSGRSDTQYF
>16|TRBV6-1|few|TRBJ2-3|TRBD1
TGTGCCAGCAGTCAACCGGGACAGGGCGGCACAGATACGCAGTATTTT
CASSQPGQGGTDTQYF
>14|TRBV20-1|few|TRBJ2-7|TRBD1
TGCAGTGCTGCCGGGACAGGGGGACCCTACGAGCAGTACTTC
CSAAGTGGPYEQYF
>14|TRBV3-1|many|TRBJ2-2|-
TGTGCCAGCAGCCAAGCCGGAAACCCCGGGGAGCTGTTTTTT
CASSQAGNPGELFF
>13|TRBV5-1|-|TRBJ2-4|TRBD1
TGCGCCAGCAGCTCCACAGGGGGCAGCTTCCAGTACTTC
CASSSTGGSFQYF
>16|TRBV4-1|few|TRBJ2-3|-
TGCGCCAGCAGCCAAGATCCGGGAGCTCTCACAGATACGCAGTATTTT
CASSQDPGALTDTQYF
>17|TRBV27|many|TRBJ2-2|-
TGTGCCAGCAGTTTACAGCCCGGACATTCGAACACCGGGGAGCTGTTTTTT
CASSLQPGHSNTGELFF
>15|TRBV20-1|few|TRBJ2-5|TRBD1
TGCAGTGCTAGCGGAGTATTAGGGGGCGTCAAGACCCAGTACTTC
CSASGVLGGVKTQYF
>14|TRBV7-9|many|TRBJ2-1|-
TGTGCCAGCAGCTTATCCTTCAGATACAATGAGCAGTTCTTC
CASSLSFRYNEQFF
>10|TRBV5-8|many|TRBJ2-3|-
TGTGCCAGCTTGGCAGATACGCAGTATTTT
CASLADTQYF
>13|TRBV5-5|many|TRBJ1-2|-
TGTGCCAGCAGCTTTTTGGGACTCGCTGGCTACACCTTC
CASSFLGLAGYTF
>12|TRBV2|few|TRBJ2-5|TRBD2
TGTGCCAGCAACCCGGGGGGGGAGACCCAGTACTTC
CASNPGGETQYF
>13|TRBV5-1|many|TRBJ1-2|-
TGCGCCAGCAGCTCGGACACTGTCTATGGCTACACCTTC
CASSSDTVYGYTF
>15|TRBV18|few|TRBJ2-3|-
TGTGCCAGCTCACCGGGCACTCAGACTACAGATACGCAGTATTTT
CASSPGTQTTDTQYF
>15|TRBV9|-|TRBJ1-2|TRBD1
TGTGCCAGCAGCGAGGGACAGGGACGGAACTATGGCTACACCTTC
CASSEGQGRNYGYTF
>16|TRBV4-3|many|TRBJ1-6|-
TGCGCCAGCAGCCAAGACAGGACACCCTATAATTCACCCCTCCACTTT
CASSQDRTPYNSPLHF
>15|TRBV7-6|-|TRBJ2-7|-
TGTGCCAGCAGCTTATACGGGGGCTCGCTGGACGAGCAGTACTTC
CASSLYGGSLDEQYF
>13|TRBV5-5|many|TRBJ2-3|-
TGTGCCAGCAGCTTGATGCAAGGAGATACGCAGTATTTT
CASSLMQGDTQYF
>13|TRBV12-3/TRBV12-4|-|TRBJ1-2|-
TGTGCCAGCAGTCCCCCGGGGGAGAGTGGCTACACCTTC
CASSPPGESGYTF
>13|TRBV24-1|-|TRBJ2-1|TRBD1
TGTGCCACCAGTGGGGACAGGGCCTCTTTAAAGTTCTTC
CATSGDRASLKFF
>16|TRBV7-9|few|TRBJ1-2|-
-
CASSLSVPGSSYGYTF
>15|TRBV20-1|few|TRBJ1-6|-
TGCAGTGCTAGAGATTCTCGGACGGATAATTCACCCCTCCACTTT
CSARDSRTDNSPLHF
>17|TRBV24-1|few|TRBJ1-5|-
TGTGCCACCAGCGGACCAAGGGACGGGAATAGCAATCAGCCCCAGCATTTT
CATSGPRDGNSNQPQHF
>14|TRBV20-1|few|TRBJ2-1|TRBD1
TGCAGTGTTATCCCGGGACAGAAGTACAATGAGCAGTTCTTC
CSVIPGQKYNEQFF
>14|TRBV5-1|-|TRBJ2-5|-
TGCGCCAGCAGCTTGGCCGTACCGACAGAGACCCAGTACTTC
CASSLAVPTETQYF
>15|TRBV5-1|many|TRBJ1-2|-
TGCGCCAGCAGCTTCGACAGGACAGAGACTTATGGCTACACCTTC
CASSFDRTETYGYTF
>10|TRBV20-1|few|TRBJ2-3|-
TGCAGTGCCCTTAAGCATACGCAGTATTTT
CSALKHTQYF
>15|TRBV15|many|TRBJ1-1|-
TGTGCCACCAGCAGAGATGGGACCGGCGCGATCGAAGCTTTCTTT
CATSRDGTGAIEAFF
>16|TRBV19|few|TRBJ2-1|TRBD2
TGTGCCAGTAGCGAAGGGGGACTAGTATTCTACAATGAGCAGTTCTTC
CASSEGGLVFYNEQFF
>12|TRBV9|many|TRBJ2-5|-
TGTGCCAGCAGCGACTGGGGGGAGACCCAGTACTTC
CASSDWGETQYF
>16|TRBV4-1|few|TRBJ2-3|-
TGCGCCAGCAGCCAAGATTTCGGGCATGCATGGGATACGCAGTATTTT
CASSQDFGHAWDTQYF
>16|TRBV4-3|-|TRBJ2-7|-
TGCGCCAGCAGCCACTCTGTGAGGGGAGTCTCCTACGAGCAGTACTTC
CASSHSVRGVSYEQYF
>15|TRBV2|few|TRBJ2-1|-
TGTGCCAGCAGTGAGGGGGCAGGTTCGGGCAATGAGCAGTTCTTC
CASSEGAGSGNEQFF
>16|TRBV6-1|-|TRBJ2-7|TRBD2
TGTGCCAGCAGTCCGGCTAGCGGGCCAACCTTCTACGAGCAGTACTTC
CASSPASGPTFYEQYF
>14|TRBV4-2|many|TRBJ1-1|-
TGTGCCAGCAGCCAAGAGGGGGGGAACACTGAAGCTTTCTTT
CASSQEGGNTEAFF
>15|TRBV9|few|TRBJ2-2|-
TGTGCCAGCAGCGTAGGCGGGATGAACACCGGGGAGCTGTTTTTT
CASSVGGMNTGELFF
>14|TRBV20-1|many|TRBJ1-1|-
TGCAGTGCTAGAGTGGGGCTGGGGTACACTGAAGCTTTCTTT
CSARVGLGYTEAFF
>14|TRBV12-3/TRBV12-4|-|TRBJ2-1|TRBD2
TGTGCCAGCAGTTTATCCCGGACTAGGGATGAGCAGTTCTTC
CASSLSRTRDEQFF
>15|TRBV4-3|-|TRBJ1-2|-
TGCGCCAGAAGCCAATACGGGACGGGCAACTATGGCTACACCTTC
CARSQYGTGNYGYTF